These 19 T cell receptor beta chains were sequenced from one sample in a study of CD8+ T cells in alopecia areata. Treatment defined: oral pan-JAK inhibitor, 5-10 mg twice daily. After isolation, RNA underwent reverse transcription to generate cDNA as the sequencing template. Sequenced by immunoSEQ multiplex PCR; TCRdb stores in-frame clones only, minus some. The sample comprises some 42,000 clones, roughly 89% of which are singletons, and approximately 19% rests with the top ten. Sample: CD8+ T cells sorted from blood, taken at week 24, from a patient treated with tofacitinib. The source is a human donor with alopecia areata.

The J gene is TRBJ2-7, the V gene TRBV7-9; 7 bases fit TRBD1. Germline V CDR1 and CDR2: SEHNR, FQNEAQ (reference sequence). The CDR3 sequence is 17 residues long. The junction had 14 bases not matched to a gene; V was cut back by 4 bases and J by 2 bases. CDR3 protein: CASSSLKPDRAPYEQYF. The CDR3 region has the DNA TGTGCCAGCAGCTCCCTGAAACCTGACAGGGCCCCCTACGAGCAGTACTTC.

The chain is built from TRBV29-1 and TRBJ2-1, with 10 bases matching TRBD1. J lost 7 bases, V lost 3 bases, and 0 bases had no gene match. Looked up from germline, CDR1 is SQVTM and CDR2 is ANQGSEA. The CDR3 has 12 amino acids. The CDR3 nucleotides are TGCAGCGTTGAGGGACAGGGGAATGAGCAGTTCTTC. This translates into CSVEGQGNEQFF.

For the CDR3, the DNA is TGTGCCAGCAGTGAAGCCAGGGGAGCCCAAGAGACCCAGTACTTC. Protein: CASSEARGAQETQYF. V gene TRBV6-1 combines with J gene TRBJ2-5, with D maybe TRBD1 (6 bases). Trimming stripped 0 bases from V and 1 base from J, with 9 bases between. This CDR3 has 15 residues. CDR1 is MNHNS, CDR2 SASEGT, per germline.

The genes are TRBV11-2 and TRBJ2-7; D unclear. CDR1 is SGHAT and CDR2 is FQNNGV in the germline V gene. Trimming cost V 6 bases and J 1 base, with 7 bases left between them. The CDR3 spans 12 residues. CDR3 sequence (DNA): TGTGCCAGCAGGGGGAATTCCTACGAGCAGTACTTC. Protein: CASRGNSYEQYF.

V is TRBV30 and J is TRBJ2-3; perhaps TRBD1 as D (5 bases). Trimming removed 2 bases at V and 2 bases at J, with 8 bases between. This CDR3 contains 13 residues. Per germline, CDR1 GTSNPN and CDR2 SVGIG (reference sequence). The CDR3 spells CAWSSDTTDTQYF. The CDR3 DNA reads as TGTGCCTGGAGTTCGGACACCACAGATACGCAGTATTTT.

This clone appeared once. V is TRBV2 and J is TRBJ2-1; no definite D call. Trimming stripped 7 bases from V and 3 bases from J, with 10 bases between. The CDR3 is 13 residues long. In germline, CDR1 is SNHLY, CDR2 FYNNEI. The CDR3 loop reads CASIGPLYNEQFF. The CDR3 DNA reads TGTGCCAGCATAGGGCCTCTCTACAATGAGCAGTTCTTC.

The chain uses TRBV28 and TRBJ2-7, with D maybe TRBD1 (5 bases). The V gene's germline CDR1 is MDHEN and CDR2 SYDVKM. Trimming shortened V by 2 bases and J by 0 bases, and 8 bases separated the two germline ends. This CDR3 has 14 residues. The CDR3 is CASSLDSSSYEQYF. The CDR3 nucleotides read TGTGCCAGCAGTTTAGACAGCAGCTCCTACGAGCAGTACTTC. The full variable domain, its missing parts supplied by reference TRBV28 and TRBJ2-7, is DVKVTQSSRYLVKRTGEKVFLECVQDMDHENMFWYRQDPGLGLRLIYFSYDVKMKEKGDIPEGYSVSREKKERFSLILESASTNQTSMYLCASSLDSSSYEQYFGPGTRLTVT.

The gene calls are TRBV30 and TRBJ2-7; TRBD1 matches at 9 bases. The V gene's germline CDR1 is GTSNPN and CDR2 SVGIG (reference sequence). The CDR3 sequence is 14 residues long. V lost 4 bases to trimming and J lost 2 bases; unmatched junction nucleotides: 6. For the CDR3, the DNA is TGTGCCTGGAACGCAGGGACAGGGACCTACGAGCAGTACTTC. Protein sequence: CAWNAGTGTYEQYF.

The J gene is TRBJ1-5, the V gene TRBV27; 9 bases align to TRBD1. There are 15 residues in the CDR3. Looked up from germline, CDR1 is MNHEY and CDR2 is SMNVEV (reference sequence). Unmatched junction bases numbered 10, after V lost 8 bases and J lost 5 bases. CDR3 in DNA: TGTGCCAGCGGAACCGGGACAGGGTCTCATCAGCCCCAGCATTTT. Its translation: CASGTGTGSHQPQHF.

This clone was seen once. V and J are TRBV25-1 and TRBJ2-1, with TRBD1 matching over 7 bases. Germline V gene sequence: CDR1 MGHDK, CDR2 SYGVNS. J lost 13 bases, V lost 1 base, and 13 bases had no gene match. The CDR3 is made up of 15 amino acids. The CDR3 sequence: CASSEWDSGRLAQFF. CDR3 nucleotide sequence: TGTGCCAGCAGTGAATGGGACAGTGGCAGGCTGGCTCAGTTCTTC.

The chain employs TRBV7-2 and TRBJ2-7; no clear D. The CDR3 loop spans 15 amino acids. The germline CDR1 and CDR2 sequences are SGHTA and FQGNSA. The ends were cut back, 5 bases at V and 1 base at J, with 15 bases in the middle. CDR3 nucleotide sequence: TGTGCCAGCAGCCTCTCTTTCGATCCTTCCTACGAGCAGTACTTC. It specifies CASSLSFDPSYEQYF.

This chain joins TRBV7-2 and TRBJ1-1, with 9 bases that match TRBD1. There are 15 residues in the CDR3. V was clipped by 5 bases and J by 0 bases; unmatched bases: 4. Per germline, CDR1 SGHTA and CDR2 FQGNSA. CDR3 sequence reads: CASSAGTGMNTEAFF. The CDR3 coding sequence is TGTGCCAGCAGCGCCGGGACAGGGATGAACACTGAAGCTTTCTTT. Full variable domain (outside the CDR3, taken from reference TRBV7-2 and TRBJ1-1): GAGVSQSPSNKVTEKGKDVELRCDPISGHTALYWYRQSLGQGLEFLIYFQGNSAPDKSGLPSDRFSAERTGGSVSTLTIQRTQQEDSAVYLCASSAGTGMNTEAFFGQGTRLTVV.

The rearrangement uses TRBV9 and TRBJ2-3; D uncertain. The germline gives CDR1 SGDLS, CDR2 YYNGEE. The CDR3 contains 15 residues. V lost 6 bases and J 0 bases, leaving 14 bases between the germline ends. CDR3 sequence reads: CASTDGGLSTDTQYF. Written as DNA, the CDR3 is TGTGCCAGCACCGACGGTGGTTTAAGCACAGATACGCAGTATTTT.

J is TRBJ2-2 and V is TRBV27, with D possibly TRBD1 on 6 matching bases. Trimming removed 2 bases from V and 4 bases from J, with 11 bases in between. CDR3 length: 15 amino acids. Looked up from germline, CDR1 is MNHEY and CDR2 is SMNVEV (reference sequence). The CDR3 sequence: CASSLGGGATGELFF. The CDR3 DNA is TGTGCCAGCAGTTTAGGGGGCGGCGCCACCGGGGAGCTGTTTTTT.

The genes are TRBV25-1 and TRBJ1-5; D unclear. Germline lookup yields CDR1 MGHDK and CDR2 SYGVNS. The CDR3 sequence is 13 residues long. V lost 7 bases, J lost 4 bases, and 11 bases lay in between. This CDR3 is CASTTQPNQPQHF. CDR3 coding DNA: TGTGCCAGCACCACTCAGCCTAATCAGCCCCAGCATTTT. The entire variable domain, with the rest obtained from reference TRBV25-1 and TRBJ1-5, is as follows: EADIYQTPRYLVIGTGKKITLECSQTMGHDKMYWYQQDPGMELHLIHYSYGVNSTEKGDLSSESTVSRIRTEHFPLTLESARPSHTSQYLCASTTQPNQPQHFGDGTRLSIL.

The sample holds one count of this clone. V gene TRBV7-8 combines with J gene TRBJ1-2, with no clear D. The CDR3 loop spans 15 amino acids. V lost 2 bases and J lost 8, with 18 bases in between. The V gene's germline CDR1 is SGHVS and CDR2 FQNEAQ. The CDR3 DNA reads as TGTGCCAGCAGCTTATTGGGGAATTCGGCGGAGGGCTACACCTTC. Its translation: CASSLLGNSAEGYTF.

This chain joins TRBV28 and TRBJ2-7; TRBD2 agrees at 9 bases. The end of the DNA is better explained by TRBJ2-1, so the J call may be wrong. Germline V gene data show CDR1 as MDHEN and CDR2 as SYDVKM. The CDR3 is made up of 17 amino acids. The DNA of the CDR3 is TGTGCCAGCAGTCCGAGCCGGGAGCGGGGGGTCGTCTATGAGCAGTTCTTC. The encoded protein is CASSPSRERGVVYEQFF.

V is TRBV7-2 and J is TRBJ2-5, with a possible D match to TRBD2 (6 bases). Trimming pared 8 bases from V and 10 bases from J, leaving 20 bases between. From germline, CDR1 is SGHTA and CDR2 FQGNSA. The CDR3 length is 13 residues. The CDR3 nucleotides read TGTGCCAGCGGGGACGGAAGCGGGTCCGACCAGTACTTC. It codes for CASGDGSGSDQYF. Drawing the rest from reference TRBV7-2 and TRBJ2-5, the complete variable domain is GAGVSQSPSNKVTEKGKDVELRCDPISGHTALYWYRQSLGQGLEFLIYFQGNSAPDKSGLPSDRFSAERTGGSVSTLTIQRTQQEDSAVYLCASGDGSGSDQYFGPGTRLLVL.

This chain uses TRBV27 with TRBJ2-2; D uncertain. Germline CDR1 MNHEY, CDR2 SMNVEV (reference sequence). The CDR3 length is 13 residues. V shed 6 bases and J shed 1 base, with 6 bases lying between them. CDR3 in DNA: TGTGCCAGCAGCATGGTGAACACCGGGGAGCTGTTTTTT. Its protein product is CASSMVNTGELFF.